Listed below are T cell receptor beta chains from one sample, sequenced in a study of blood T cell repertoires in COVID-19. The assay was immunoSEQ multiplex PCR, and TCRdb's table has in-frame clones only and misses some. The sample lists roughly 330,000 clones, about 82% seen once, with around 1.5% in the top ten. Sequences were obtained from peripheral blood. The receptors were gathered from a woman aged 50 to 60 with acute or convalescent COVID-19. The CDR3 runs from the conserved cysteine through the conserved F or W. A D gene is named only where the DNA matches it firmly. The size field is filled for only some rows; it gives once, few, many or a size class.

j_gene | abundance | d_gene | v_gene | len | CDR3aa | CDR3nt
TRBJ1-1 | . | . | TRBV7-2 | 16 | CASSLRDYNMNTEAFF | TGTGCCAGCAGTCTTAGGGACTACAATATGAACACTGAAGCTTTCTTT
TRBJ2-7 | . | . | TRBV28 | 15 | CASSSSTRPYREQYF | TGTGCCAGCAGTTCCTCGACTAGGCCGTACCGAGAGCAGTACTTC
TRBJ2-1 | . | . | TRBV27 | 14 | CASSFRLANNEQFF | TGTGCCAGCAGTTTTCGCCTAGCGAACAATGAGCAGTTCTTC
TRBJ1-2 | . | . | TRBV6-1 | 13 | CASSEAARGGYTF | TGTGCCAGCAGTGAAGCGGCCAGGGGTGGCTACACCTTC
TRBJ1-3 | . | TRBD1 | TRBV25-1 | 18 | CASSGDWTGESSGNTIYF | TGTGCCAGCAGTGGGGATTGGACAGGGGAAAGCTCTGGAAACACCATATATTTT
TRBJ2-1 | . | . | TRBV28 | 14 | CASRGSGGYNEQFF | TGTGCCAGCAGAGGAAGTGGCGGCTACAATGAGCAGTTCTTC
TRBJ1-2 | . | TRBD1 | TRBV3-1/TRBV3-2 | 14 | CASSLLTGSYGYTF | TGTGCCAGCAGTCTTTTGACAGGGTCCTATGGCTACACCTTC
TRBJ1-1 | . | TRBD1 | TRBV12-5 | 15 | CASGQYRGLNTEAFF | TGTGCTAGTGGTCAGTACAGGGGTTTGAACACTGAAGCTTTCTTT
TRBJ2-7 | . | TRBD2 | TRBV7-2 | 15 | CASSLSSGGTYEQYF | TGTGCCAGCAGCTTATCTAGCGGGGGAACCTACGAGCAGTACTTC
TRBJ2-7 | . | . | TRBV21-1 | 13 | CASRLARNYEQYF | TGTGCCAGCAGACTAGCGCGAAACTACGAGCAGTACTTC
TRBJ1-5 | . | . | TRBV27 | 16 | CASSLYAGEHNQPQHF | TGTGCCAGCAGTTTATATGCAGGGGAACACAATCAGCCCCAGCATTTT
TRBJ1-2 | . | . | TRBV13 | 15 | CASSLGTGTNYGYTF | TGTGCCAGCAGCTTAGGGACGGGGACTAACTATGGCTACACCTTC
TRBJ2-1 | . | TRBD2 | TRBV7-2 | 16 | CASSSQGLAGGNEQFF | TGTGCCAGCAGCTCGCAGGGACTAGCGGGAGGCAATGAGCAGTTCTTC
TRBJ2-1 | . | TRBD2 | TRBV7-6 | 16 | CASSPPTSGIYNEQFF | TGTGCCAGCAGCCCCCCGACTAGCGGCATTTACAATGAGCAGTTCTTC
TRBJ1-4 | . | . | TRBV14 | 14 | CASRDSSLGEKLFF | TGTGCCAGCAGGGACAGTTCTTTGGGTGAAAAACTGTTTTTT
TRBJ1-5 | . | . | TRBV18 | 13 | CASSPEGVQPQHF | TGTGCCAGCTCACCAGAAGGGGTCCAGCCCCAGCATTTT
TRBJ2-1 | . | TRBD2 | TRBV11-2 | 16 | CASSKLAGSSYNEQFF | TGTGCCAGCAGCAAACTAGCGGGAAGCTCCTACAATGAGCAGTTCTTC
TRBJ1-5 | . | TRBD1 | TRBV30 | 11 | CAWSAGGPQHF | TGTGCCTGGAGTGCAGGGGGGCCCCAGCATTTT
TRBJ1-5 | . | . | TRBV5-1 | 16 | CASSLGGTTGNQPQHF | TGCGCCAGCAGCTTGGGGGGGACAACCGGTAATCAGCCCCAGCATTTT
TRBJ1-2 | few | TRBD1 | TRBV27 | 14 | CASSLSLQGAGYTF | TGTGCCAGCAGTTTATCGTTACAGGGGGCAGGCTACACCTTC
TRBJ2-7 | . | TRBD2 | TRBV5-6 | 17 | CASSFGRSGRLRYEQYF | TGTGCCAGCAGCTTTGGACGTAGCGGGAGGCTTAGGTACGAGCAGTACTTC
TRBJ2-1 | . | TRBD2 | TRBV20-1 | 19 | CSASSLAGGPGIPYNEQFF | TGCAGTGCTAGTAGTCTAGCGGGAGGGCCCGGGATCCCTTACAATGAGCAGTTCTTC
TRBJ1-2 | . | TRBD1 | TRBV19 | 13 | CASSMYRGYGYTF | TGTGCCAGTAGTATGTACAGGGGCTATGGCTACACCTTC
TRBJ1-6 | . | . | TRBV11-2 | 12 | CASSSLRDTLHF | TGTGCCAGCTCTTCGTTACGGGATACACTCCACTTT
TRBJ1-1 | . | . | TRBV10-3 | 15 | CAIRDSGGMNTEAFF | TGTGCCATCAGGGATTCGGGGGGTATGAACACTGAAGCTTTCTTT
TRBJ2-7 | once | . | TRBV12-3/TRBV12-4 | 12 | CASSLKLNEQYF | TGTGCCAGCAGTTTAAAGCTCAACGAGCAGTACTTC
TRBJ2-3 | . | . | TRBV6-6 | 15 | CASSYSLAVADTQYF | TGTGCCAGCAGTTATTCCCTAGCAGTGGCAGATACGCAGTATTTT
TRBJ2-5 | once | . | TRBV7-2 | 16 | CASSLGRGRPQETQYF | TGTGCCAGCAGCTTAGGGAGAGGGCGGCCCCAAGAGACCCAGTACTTC
TRBJ2-5 | . | TRBD2 | TRBV2 | 18 | CASRRAAGSGGRHETQYF | TGTGCCAGCAGGCGTGCCGCCGGGTCGGGAGGACGTCATGAGACCCAGTACTTC
TRBJ2-4 | . | TRBD2 | TRBV7-8 | 15 | CASSLRRTSGNIQYF | TGTGCCAGCAGCTTACGTCGGACTAGCGGTAACATTCAGTACTTC
TRBJ2-3 | . | TRBD2 | TRBV10-1 | 19 | CASSEPTWTSGRPPDTQYF | TGCGCCAGCAGTGAGCCCACCTGGACTAGCGGGAGACCCCCAGATACGCAGTATTTT
TRBJ1-2 | . | TRBD1 | TRBV10-3 | 12 | CATGRDSYGYTF | TGTGCCACCGGGCGGGACAGCTATGGCTACACCTTC
TRBJ1-2 | . | TRBD1 | TRBV29-1 | 11 | CSVAHRGGYTF | TGCAGCGTTGCTCACAGGGGAGGCTACACCTTC
TRBJ1-2 | . | . | TRBV6-2/TRBV6-3 | 13 | CASSVRGALGYTF | TGTGCCAGCAGTGTACGCGGTGCGCTCGGCTACACCTTC
TRBJ1-4 | . | . | TRBV5-1 | 13 | CASSLDSQTQLFF | TGCGCCAGCAGCTTGGACTCTCAGACACAACTGTTTTTT
TRBJ2-7 | once | . | TRBV19 | 13 | CASSISEGYEQYF | TGTGCCAGTAGTATTTCGGAGGGTTACGAGCAGTACTTC
TRBJ1-1 | once | TRBD1 | TRBV28 | 14 | CASSSPDRADEAFF | TGTGCCAGCAGTTCTCCGGACAGGGCCGATGAAGCTTTCTTT
TRBJ2-7 | . | TRBD1 | TRBV5-4 | 14 | CASSSDRGVYEQYF | TGTGCCAGCAGCTCGGACAGGGGGGTCTACGAGCAGTACTTC
TRBJ2-1 | . | TRBD2 | TRBV9 | 18 | CASSVAPIYVSGSFEQFF | TGTGCCAGCAGCGTAGCCCCGATCTACGTGAGCGGGAGTTTTGAGCAGTTCTTC
TRBJ1-5 | . | TRBD1 | TRBV7-8 | 16 | CASSLDRALDGQPQHF | TGTGCCAGCAGCCTGGACAGGGCCTTAGACGGTCAGCCCCAGCATTTT
TRBJ2-5 | . | . | TRBV21-1 | 16 | CASSGLGDSSQETQYF | TGTGCCAGCAGCGGGCTCGGGGACAGTTCCCAAGAGACCCAGTACTTC
TRBJ2-1 | few | . | TRBV11-2 | 16 | CASSLELLDLNNEQFF | TGTGCCAGCAGCTTAGAATTACTAGATCTCAACAATGAGCAGTTCTTC
TRBJ2-6 | . | TRBD1 | TRBV28 | 21 | CASSPMPGQGAHSRGANVLTF | TGTGCCAGCAGCCCCATGCCGGGACAGGGAGCCCATTCTAGAGGGGCCAACGTCCTGACTTTC
TRBJ2-2 | . | TRBD1 | TRBV7-9 | 16 | CAIWAHRQGPTGELFF | TGTGCCATCTGGGCCCACAGACAGGGCCCCACCGGGGAGCTGTTTTTT
TRBJ2-2 | . | . | TRBV27 | 14 | CASSLMLNTGELFF | TGTGCCAGCAGTTTAATGCTAAACACCGGGGAGCTGTTTTTT
TRBJ1-3 | once | . | TRBV24-1 | 13 | CATSDPPGNTIYF | TGTGCCACCAGTGATCCCCCGGGAAACACCATATATTTT
TRBJ2-1 | . | . | TRBV7-9 | 14 | CASSISQGTNEQFF | TGTGCCAGCAGCATATCACAGGGTACCAATGAGCAGTTCTTC
TRBJ2-5 | . | . | TRBV6-5 | 16 | CASSYVGIRGQETQYF | TGTGCCAGCAGTTACGTTGGGATACGGGGACAAGAGACCCAGTACTTC
TRBJ1-4 | . | . | TRBV4-1 | 16 | CASSQDPTARNEKLFF | TGCGCCAGCAGCCAAGATCCGACAGCCCGTAATGAAAAACTGTTTTTT
TRBJ2-1 | . | TRBD2 | TRBV27 | 16 | CASSQKAGGSYNEQFF | TGTGCCAGCAGTCAAAAAGCGGGAGGGTCCTACAATGAGCAGTTCTTC